These 14 T cell receptor beta chains share one sample of origin, sequenced in a study of blood T cell repertoires in COVID-19. TCRdb's table, derived via immunoSEQ multiplex PCR, lists solely in-frame clones and lacks some. The sample carries 250,000 or so clones, roughly 77% recorded once. The material sequenced was peripheral blood. The receptors were sampled from a woman aged 80 or over with acute or convalescent COVID-19.

The rearrangement joins TRBV6-5 to TRBJ2-5, with D perhaps matching TRBD1 (6 bases). The CDR3 is 15 amino acids. V lost 6 bases, J lost 6 bases, and 20 bases lay in between. Germline values: CDR1 MNHEY, CDR2 SVGAGI. CDR3 sequence: CASSYPVMGAKTQYF. The CDR3 region has the DNA TGTGCCAGCAGCTACCCGGTGATGGGGGCAAAGACCCAGTACTTC.

J is TRBJ1-4 and V is TRBV7-2; D gene ambiguous. Germline V gene sequence: CDR1 SGHTA, CDR2 FQGNSA. The CDR3 sequence is 17 residues long. V was clipped by 1 base and J by 6 bases, with 18 bases between them. CDR3 nucleotide sequence: TGTGCCAGCAGCTTAGGGGTTACGAGGATTTGGGATGAAAAACTGTTTTTT. It translates to CASSLGVTRIWDEKLFF.

CDR3 residues: CASSETLQNQPQHF. The CDR3 DNA sequence: TGTGCCAGCAGTGAGACACTCCAGAATCAGCCCCAGCATTTT. The rearrangement links TRBV6-1 to TRBJ1-5; no clear D. V gave up 3 bases and J gave up 4 bases, with 10 bases separating them. CDR3 length equals 14 residues. Germline-derived CDR1 and CDR2 are MNHNS and SASEGT.

The genes are TRBV7-2 and TRBJ1-6, with D possibly being TRBD1 (5 bases). Germline CDR1 and CDR2: SGHTA and FQGNSA. The ends were cut back, 1 base at V and 4 bases at J, with 8 bases in the middle. The CDR3 loop spans 15 amino acids. CDR3 sequence: CASSLGAGYNSPLHF. Here the CDR3 DNA reads TGTGCCAGCAGCTTAGGGGCAGGGTATAATTCACCCCTCCACTTT.

This rearrangement joins TRBV27 to TRBJ1-5; D is possibly TRBD1 (5 bases). The V gene lost 3 bases and the J gene lost 4 bases, with 10 bases spanning the gap. This CDR3 is built from 14 residues. Germline CDR1 MNHEY, CDR2 SMNVEV (reference sequence). CDR3 DNA sequence: TGTGCCAGCAGTTTGCGGGGCACAAATCAGCCCCAGCATTTT. Translated: CASSLRGTNQPQHF.

The rearrangement joins TRBV5-5 to TRBJ2-1; 7 positions agree with TRBD1. In germline, CDR1 is SGHKS, CDR2 YYEKEE (reference sequence). The CDR3 is 13 residues long. J was trimmed by 7 bases and V by 4 bases; bases with no gene match: 5. The DNA for the CDR3 is TGTGCCAGCAGCGGGGGACAGCTTAATGAGCAGTTCTTC. Its protein is CASSGGQLNEQFF.

This chain connects TRBV5-4 to TRBJ1-1; 7 bases align to TRBD1. The CDR3 sequence is 15 residues long. The ends lost 5 bases at V and 4 bases at J; junction bases unmatched: 11. Germline V gene lookup returns CDR1 SGHNT and CDR2 YYREEE (reference sequence). The CDR3 DNA follows: TGTGCCAGCAGGACAGGGCAATTCGGAGGCACTGAAGCTTTCTTT. Its translation is CASRTGQFGGTEAFF.

The V and J genes are TRBV5-4 and TRBJ2-3; tentative D call: TRBD1 (5 bases). Germline values: CDR1 SGHNT, CDR2 YYREEE (reference sequence). The CDR3 runs to 17 residues. Between the trimmed V and J ends, which lost 4 bases and 5 bases, there was a span of 23 bases. The CDR3 sequence is CASSRASTGSQGDTQYF. The CDR3 bases are TGTGCCAGCAGCCGAGCCTCCACAGGCTCTCAGGGAGATACGCAGTATTTT. Together with reference TRBV5-4 and TRBJ2-3, the CDR3 gives the full variable domain: ETGVTQSPTHLIKTRGQQVTLRCSSQSGHNTVSWYQQALGQGPQFIFQYYREEENGRGNFPPRFSGLQFPNYSSELNVNALELDDSALYLCASSRASTGSQGDTQYFGPGTRLTVL.

V and J are TRBV6-4 and TRBJ2-7; 8 bases align to TRBD1. Germline lookup yields CDR1 MRHNA and CDR2 SNTAGT. This CDR3 has 13 residues. V shed 6 bases, J shed 5 bases, and the junction held 6 bases outside the gene matches. The CDR3 DNA is TGTGCCAGCAGGGAGGACAGGGTACACGAGCAGTACTTC. Amino acids: CASREDRVHEQYF.

This clone occurred once. The V and J genes are TRBV7-9 and TRBJ1-6; 8 bases align to TRBD1. The CDR3 length is 16 residues. The J segment lost 13 bases and the V segment lost 7 bases, leaving 18 bases of the junction unmatched. Germline lookup yields CDR1 SEHNR and CDR2 FQNEAQ (reference sequence). This CDR3 reads CASNLGAGQGRSPLHF. CDR3 bases: TGTGCCAGCAACCTGGGGGCCGGACAGGGACGTTCTCCCCTCCACTTT. Variable domain in full (rest from reference TRBV7-9 and TRBJ1-6): DTGVSQNPRHKITKRGQNVTFRCDPISEHNRLYWYRQTLGQGPEFLTYFQNEAQLEKSRLLSDRFSAERPKGSFSTLEIQRTEQGDSAMYLCASNLGAGQGRSPLHFGNGTRLTVT.

The chain recombines TRBV19 with TRBJ2-3, with D perhaps matching TRBD2 (7 bases). Trimming cost V 4 bases and J 1 base, with 12 bases left between them. The CDR3 spans 15 residues. Per the germline V gene, CDR1 is LNHDA and CDR2 is SQIVND (reference sequence). Written as DNA, the CDR3 is TGTGCCAGTAGTAGGGGGGGGGCCGGCACAGATACGCAGTATTTT. Amino acid sequence: CASSRGGAGTDTQYF.

The chain carries TRBV9 and TRBJ2-1; 10 bases fit TRBD2. This CDR3 region has 16 residues. After removal of 4 bases from V and 7 bases from J, the junction contained 11 bases not matched to a gene. Germline V gives CDR1 SGDLS, CDR2 YYNGEE. CDR3 DNA sequence: TGTGCCAGCAGCCTCCAAAGCGGGGGGGCAGTGAATGAGCAGTTCTTC. Protein sequence: CASSLQSGGAVNEQFF.

This clone has a handful of counts. This chain uses TRBV11-1 with TRBJ2-7, with TRBD1 identical over 10 bases. The CDR3 runs to 14 residues. Germline-derived CDR1 and CDR2 are SGHAT and FQDESV (reference sequence). The V segment lost 5 bases and the J segment 2 bases; nucleotides outside the gene matches: 3. As DNA, the CDR3 is TGTGCCAGCAGCCGACAGGGGGCTACCTACGAGCAGTACTTC. Translating gives CASSRQGATYEQYF.

This clone was recorded a few times. The rearrangement links TRBV7-2 to TRBJ1-1, with TRBD1 matching over 7 bases. This CDR3 is 18 amino acids long. CDR1 and CDR2 (germline): SGHTA, FQGNSA. With 0 bases clipped from V and 0 bases from J, the junction kept 10 bases outside the gene matches. The CDR3 DNA sequence: TGTGCCAGCAGCTTAGCGTCGGCCAGGGGGGTAATGAACACTGAAGCTTTCTTT. This encodes CASSLASARGVMNTEAFF.